This T cell receptor beta chain is from a study of cytomegalovirus exposure and HLA in healthy donors. As for the study in general: Earlier sequencing of 150 million to 200 million T cells yielded 95 million to 120 million unique TCR beta sequences.

Study-level points and caveats: Some V segments, TRBV6-2 and TRBV6-3 among them, were indistinguishable and were therefore excluded. CMV serostatus was the sole immune exposure data available.

Remarks on this clone: The antigen is not known.

PCR used 60 Vbeta primers and 13 Jbeta primers. TCRdb keeps only in-frame clones here, not all; method: immunoSEQ multiplex PCR. The table includes 100,000 or so clones, nearly 80% detected once. Nominally healthy donors provided the samples, though records likely missed some immune exposures. The J segment lost 0 bases and the V segment lost 1 base, leaving 2 bases of the junction unmatched. Germline values: CDR1 SGHNT, CDR2 YENEEA. The CDR3 is made up of 17 amino acids. Sequencing used PBMCs. The TCR was taken from a woman between 35 and 50 years old in good health and CMV-seropositive. This chain joins TRBV11-3 and TRBJ2-6; 8 positions agree with TRBD1. For the CDR3, the DNA is TGTGCCAGCAGCTTAGTGACAGGGGCCTCTGGGGCCAACGTCCTGACTTTC. Translation: CASSLVTGASGANVLTF.